This T cell receptor (beta chain) appears in the sequencing data of a study of siplizumab effects on memory and regulatory T cells. Study-level points and caveats: Of the proliferating CD4+ or CD8+ clones, roughly 75-96% lacked a naive or memory phenotype that could be assigned. Greater diversity than memory cells seemed evident in naive T cells, which also appeared to be major alloresponse contributors. In the presence of siplizumab, alloreactive sequences traceable to unstimulated CD4+ memory cells were significantly reduced. The average Treg-derived proportion among mappable alloreactive CD4+ clones was around 65% with siplizumab versus about 28% in controls.

Sequencing was performed with immunoSEQ multiplex PCR; in TCRdb, only in-frame clones are kept and a portion is missing. The data contain fewer than 110,000 clones, around 90% of them singletons. Regarding this clone: Its antigen remains unidentified.

Per germline, CDR1 SGHRS and CDR2 YFSETQ. The CDR3 spans 13 residues. Trimming pared 1 base from V and 7 bases from J, leaving 9 bases between. This chain connects TRBV5-1 to TRBJ2-1, with D perhaps matching TRBD2 (5 bases). This clonotype was sampled from a human donor in good health. Sequenced material: non-Treg CD4+ T cells sorted from blood. In nucleotides, the CDR3 is TGCGCCAGCAGCTTGCCCGGGAAGAATGAGCAGTTCTTC. Its protein is CASSLPGKNEQFF.